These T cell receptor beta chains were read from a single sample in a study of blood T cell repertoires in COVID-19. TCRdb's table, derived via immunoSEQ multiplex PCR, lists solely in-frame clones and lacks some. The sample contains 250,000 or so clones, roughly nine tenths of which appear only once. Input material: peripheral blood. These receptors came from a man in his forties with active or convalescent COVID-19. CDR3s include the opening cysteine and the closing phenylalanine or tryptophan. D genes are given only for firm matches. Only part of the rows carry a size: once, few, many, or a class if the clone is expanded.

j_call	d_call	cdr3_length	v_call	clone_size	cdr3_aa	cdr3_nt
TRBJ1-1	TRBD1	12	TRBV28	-	CASSLSGTGSFF	TGTGCCAGCAGTTTATCCGGGACAGGGTCTTTCTTT
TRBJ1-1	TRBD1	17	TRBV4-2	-	CASSRQGAGVVKGEAFF	TGTGCCAGCAGCCGACAGGGGGCCGGGGTTGTGAAGGGTGAAGCTTTCTTT
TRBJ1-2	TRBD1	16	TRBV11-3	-	CASSTRQGLGSNGYTF	TGTGCCAGCAGCACCCGACAGGGGTTGGGTTCAAATGGCTACACCTTC
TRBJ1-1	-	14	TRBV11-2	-	CASSSSTGNTEAFF	TGTGCCAGCAGCTCATCAACAGGGAACACTGAAGCTTTCTTT
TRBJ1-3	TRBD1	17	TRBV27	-	CASTGAGQPFSGNTIYF	TGTGCCAGTACAGGTGCGGGACAGCCATTCTCTGGAAACACCATATATTTT
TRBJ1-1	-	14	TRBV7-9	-	CASSPLQGNTEAFF	TGTGCCAGCAGCCCTCTCCAGGGAAACACTGAAGCTTTCTTT
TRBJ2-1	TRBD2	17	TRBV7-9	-	CASSLAWLAGAKNEQFF	TGTGCCAGCAGCTTAGCGTGGCTAGCGGGAGCCAAGAATGAGCAGTTCTTC
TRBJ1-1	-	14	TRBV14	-	CASSHQTVSTEAFF	TGTGCCAGCAGCCACCAGACAGTTAGCACTGAAGCTTTCTTT
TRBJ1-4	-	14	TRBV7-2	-	CASGKQASGEKLFF	TGTGCCAGCGGAAAACAGGCTTCAGGTGAAAAACTGTTTTTT
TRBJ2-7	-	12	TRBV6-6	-	CATAPETYEQYF	TGTGCCACCGCCCCCGAGACCTACGAGCAGTACTTC
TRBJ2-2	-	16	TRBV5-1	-	CASSLAAGSNTGELFF	TGCGCCAGCAGCTTGGCCGCGGGGTCGAACACCGGGGAGCTGTTTTTT
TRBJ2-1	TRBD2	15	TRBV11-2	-	CASSPLAGPYNEQFF	TGTGCCAGCAGCCCACTAGCGGGCCCCTACAATGAGCAGTTCTTC
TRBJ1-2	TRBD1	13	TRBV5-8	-	CASSIKTGLSYTF	TGTGCCAGCAGCATCAAGACAGGGCTTAGCTACACCTTC
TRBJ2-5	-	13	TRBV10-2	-	CASSGSSRETQYF	TGCGCCAGCAGTGGGTCGTCCCGGGAGACCCAGTACTTC
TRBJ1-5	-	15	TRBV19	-	CASSPQGMGYLPQHF	TGTGCCAGTAGTCCACAGGGAATGGGTTATTTGCCCCAGCATTTT
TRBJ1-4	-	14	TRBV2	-	CASNVHLGAPSDCF	TGTGCCAGCAATGTTCACTTAGGGGCGCCTAGCGATTGTTTT
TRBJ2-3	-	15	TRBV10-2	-	CASSELAGNTDTQYF	TGCGCCAGCAGTGAGTTAGCAGGGAACACAGATACGCAGTATTTT
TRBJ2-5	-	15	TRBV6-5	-	CASSLSGNHQETQYF	TGTGCCAGCAGTCTATCGGGGAACCACCAAGAGACCCAGTACTTC
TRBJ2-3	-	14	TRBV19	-	CASQGSWTTDTQYF	TGTGCCAGCCAAGGGAGTTGGACCACAGATACGCAGTATTTT
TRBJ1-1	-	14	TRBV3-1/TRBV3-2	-	CASSPDTQNTEAFF	TGTGCCAGCAGTCCCGACACTCAGAACACTGAAGCTTTCTTT
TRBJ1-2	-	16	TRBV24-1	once	CATSDLRGTGIYGYTF	TGTGCCACCAGTGATTTGAGGGGTACAGGTATCTATGGCTACACCTTC
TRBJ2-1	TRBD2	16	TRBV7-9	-	CASSSTSGGDYNEQFF	TGTGCCAGCAGCTCTACAAGCGGGGGGGACTACAATGAGCAGTTCTTC
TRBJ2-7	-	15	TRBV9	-	CASSVDYSRSYEQYF	TGTGCCAGCAGCGTAGACTACTCCCGCTCCTACGAGCAGTACTTC
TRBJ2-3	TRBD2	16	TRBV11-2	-	CASSPGLAGASDTQYF	TGTGCCAGCAGCCCGGGACTGGCGGGAGCATCAGATACGCAGTATTTT
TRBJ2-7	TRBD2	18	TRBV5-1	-	CASSPGTATSGRSYEQYF	TGCGCCAGCAGCCCCGGGACGGCGACTAGCGGGAGGTCCTACGAGCAGTACTTC
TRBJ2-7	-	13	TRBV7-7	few	CASSLERTGEQYF	TGTGCCAGCAGCTTAGAGAGGACTGGCGAGCAGTACTTC
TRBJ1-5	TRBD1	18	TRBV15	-	CATSNPDRAESGNQPQHF	TGTGCCACCAGCAACCCGGACAGGGCAGAGTCGGGCAATCAGCCCCAGCATTTT
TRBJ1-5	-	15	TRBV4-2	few	CASSQRVEGNQPQHF	TGTGCCAGCAGCCAAAGGGTGGAGGGCAATCAGCCCCAGCATTTT
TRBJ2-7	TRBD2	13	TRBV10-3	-	CAISVGGAYEQYF	TGTGCCATCAGTGTGGGGGGGGCCTACGAGCAGTACTTC
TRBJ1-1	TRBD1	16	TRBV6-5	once	CASSYSGQGLYTEAFF	TGTGCCAGCAGTTACTCCGGACAGGGCTTGTACACTGAAGCTTTCTTT
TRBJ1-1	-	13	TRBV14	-	CASSRDTYTEAFF	TGTGCCAGCAGCCGGGACACTTACACTGAAGCTTTCTTT
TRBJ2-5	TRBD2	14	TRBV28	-	CASSSSGGGETQYF	TGTGCCAGCAGTTCTAGCGGGGGGGGAGAGACCCAGTACTTC
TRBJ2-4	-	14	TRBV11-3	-	CASSSLIAKNIQYF	TGTGCCAGCAGCTCCCTTATAGCCAAAAACATTCAGTACTTC
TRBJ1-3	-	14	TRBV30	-	CAWSPPGVGNTIYF	TGTGCCTGGAGTCCACCAGGGGTTGGAAACACCATATATTTT
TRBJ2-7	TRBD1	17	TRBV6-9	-	CASTTDDSGQGPDEQYF	TGTGCCAGCACCACTGACGACTCGGGACAGGGACCTGACGAGCAGTACTTC
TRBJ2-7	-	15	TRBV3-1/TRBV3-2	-	CASSQESASTTKRYF	TGTGCCAGCAGCCAAGAGTCCGCGTCCACTACGAAGCGGTACTTC
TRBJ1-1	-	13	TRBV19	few	CASSITRGTEAFF	TGTGCCAGTAGTATTACCAGAGGTACTGAAGCTTTCTTT
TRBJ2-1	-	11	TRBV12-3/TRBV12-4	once	CASSSTPSQFF	TGTGCCAGCAGTTCGACACCTTCCCAGTTCTTC
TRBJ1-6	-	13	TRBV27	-	CASSTQINSPLHF	TGTGCCAGCAGCACCCAGATTAATTCACCCCTCCACTTT
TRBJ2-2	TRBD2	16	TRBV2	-	CASRRFSGRVTGELFF	TGTGCCAGCAGGAGATTCAGCGGGAGGGTCACCGGGGAGCTGTTTTTT
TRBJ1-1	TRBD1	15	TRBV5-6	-	CASSLSGGLNTEAFF	TGTGCCAGCAGCTTGTCAGGGGGCCTGAACACTGAAGCTTTCTTT
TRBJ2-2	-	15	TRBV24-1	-	CATSTGSADTGELFF	TGTGCCACCAGTACCGGGAGCGCGGACACCGGGGAGCTGTTTTTT
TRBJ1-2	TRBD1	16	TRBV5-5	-	CASSLVAGGVDYGYTF	TGTGCCAGCAGCTTGGTGGCAGGGGGAGTGGACTATGGCTACACCTTC
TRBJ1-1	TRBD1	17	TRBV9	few	CASSVVRTGNMNTEAFF	TGTGCCAGCAGCGTAGTTAGGACAGGGAACATGAACACTGAAGCTTTCTTT
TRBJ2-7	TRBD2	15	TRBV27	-	CASSTPLAAHYEQYF	TGTGCCAGCAGTACCCCCCTAGCGGCACATTACGAGCAGTACTTC
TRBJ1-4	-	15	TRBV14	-	CASSQLGTPNEKLFF	TGTGCCAGCAGCCAACTGGGGACACCCAATGAAAAACTGTTTTTT
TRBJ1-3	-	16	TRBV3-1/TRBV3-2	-	CASSLLTGGSGNTIYF	TGTGCCAGCAGCCTCCTCACGGGAGGCTCTGGAAACACCATATATTTT
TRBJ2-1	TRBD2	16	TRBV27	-	CASSLSGTSGSNEQFF	TGTGCCAGCAGTTTATCCGGGACTAGCGGGAGCAATGAGCAGTTCTTC
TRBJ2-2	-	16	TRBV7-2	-	CASSLGWVGNVGELFF	TGTGCCAGCAGCTTGGGGTGGGTCGGGAATGTCGGGGAGCTGTTTTTT
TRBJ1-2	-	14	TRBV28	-	CASRSATPPVGYTF	TGTGCCAGCAGAAGTGCGACACCCCCGGTTGGCTACACCTTC
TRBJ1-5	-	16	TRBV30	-	CAFAGGGSLSNQPQHF	TGTGCCTTTGCCGGGGGGGGAAGCCTTAGCAATCAGCCCCAGCATTTT
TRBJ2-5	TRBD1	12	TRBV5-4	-	CASTRGQETQYF	TGTGCCAGCACCAGGGGGCAGGAGACCCAGTACTTC
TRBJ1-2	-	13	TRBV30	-	CAWSGRGPEGYTF	TGTGCCTGGAGTGGGCGAGGGCCGGAAGGCTACACCTTC